The 24 T cell receptor beta chains presented below share a single source sample, sequenced in a study of tumor-infiltrating lymphocytes in glioblastoma multiforme. Multiple V-beta primers and a C-beta primer amplified TCRB from RNA. TCRdb itself ran the multiplex PCR reads through MiXCR, one entry per CDR3 protein. The top ten hold around half of the sample, which has almost 15,000 distinct CDR3 sequences, about 69% seen once. Source material: brain tumor tissue. The receptor source for this set is a male donor with glioblastoma.

In this sample, this clonotype turned up a few times. The J gene is TRBJ2-1, the V gene TRBV5-5; 9 bases line up with TRBD2. CDR3 size: 15 residues. The germline V gene encodes CDR1 SGHKS and CDR2 YYEKEE (reference sequence). With V trimmed by 4 bases and J by 5 bases, 7 bases remained unmatched. The CDR3 DNA follows: TGTGCCAGCAGCCGAGGGGCTAGCGGGAACAATGAGCAGTTCTTC. Its translation: CASSRGASGNNEQFF. Full variable domain (outside the CDR3, taken from reference TRBV5-5 and TRBJ2-1): DAGVTQSPTHLIKTRGQQVTLRCSPISGHKSVSWYQQVLGQGPQFIFQYYEKEERGRGNFPDRFSARQFPNYSSELNVNALLLGDSALYLCASSRGASGNNEQFFGPGTRLTVL.

Note on this clonotype: Mismatch with germline at one junction end may stem from a read error. The V call is TRBV11-3, the J call TRBJ2-3; D is undetermined. Germline CDR1 reads SGHNT; CDR2 reads YENEEA. The CDR3 is made up of 12 amino acids. CDR3 DNA: TGTGCCGGCAGCTCAGTCCCTCATACGCAGTATTTT. Protein: CAGSSVPHTQYF.

Comments on this clonotype: As the CDR3 is not closed by the conserved phenylalanine or tryptophan, this likely results from a read error. The chain uses TRBV11-2 and TRBJ2-7, with a weak D call TRBD1 (5 bases). This CDR3 contains 15 residues. Per the germline V gene, CDR1 is SGHAT and CDR2 is FQNNGV. Deletions cut 1 base from V and 6 bases from J, with 16 bases between. The CDR3 DNA sequence: TGTGCCAGCAGCTTAGGGCAGGGAACCGTCCGCGAGCAGTACCTC. This sequence encodes CASSLGQGTVREQYL.

The table lists this clonotype with a few counts. The chain employs TRBV20-1 and TRBJ1-6; D is unresolved. CDR1 and CDR2 from the germline V gene are DFQATT and SNEGSKA (reference sequence). This CDR3 comprises 15 residues. The V and J ends lost 4 bases and 0 bases respectively, with 10 bases between them. The CDR3 region is CSAMTASSYNSPLHF. The DNA for the CDR3 is TGCAGTGCTATGACGGCAAGCTCCTATAATTCACCCCTCCACTTT.

This sequence joins TRBV4-1 and TRBJ2-5; maybe TRBD2 (6 bases). CDR1 MGHRA and CDR2 YSYEKL come from the germline V gene. V dropped 0 bases and J dropped 4 bases, with 15 bases sitting between them. The CDR3 is made up of 16 amino acids. The CDR3 DNA sequence: TGCGCCAGCAGCCAAGATCCTAGCGTCGGTGGAGAGACCCAGTACTTC. It yields the protein CASSQDPSVGGETQYF.

V is TRBV10-3 and J is TRBJ2-5, with TRBD2 identical over 7 bases. The CDR3 has 15 residues. Germline loops: CDR1 ENHRY, CDR2 SYGVKD. V dropped 10 bases and J dropped 1; count of bases not matched to a gene: 12. The CDR3 DNA reads TGTGCCACCTGTCGAGACGGGAGGCGCCAAGAGACCCAGTACTTC. It specifies CATCRDGRRQETQYF.

The gene calls are TRBV20-1 and TRBJ1-1; D is undetermined. CDR1 and CDR2 (germline): DFQATT, SNEGSKA (reference sequence). The CDR3 runs to 12 residues. V lost 6 bases to trimming and J lost 1 base, with 9 bases between them. DNA for the CDR3: TGCAGTGCCGAGAGATCGAACACTGAAGCTTTCTTT. Translation: CSAERSNTEAFF.

The chain carries TRBV4-2 and TRBJ1-4, with D tentatively TRBD1 (5 bases). The germline V gene has CDR1 LGHNA and CDR2 YNFKEQ. V was shortened by 4 bases and J by 1 base, with 7 bases between the two germline ends. The CDR3 sequence is 14 residues long. The chain's CDR3 is CASSPRVTNEKLFF. CDR3 DNA: TGTGCCAGCAGCCCCAGGGTAACTAATGAAAAACTGTTTTTT.

As for this clonotype: As the CDR3 is not closed by the conserved phenylalanine or tryptophan, this likely results from a read error. J is TRBJ2-7 and V is TRBV5-1; 8 nucleotides align to TRBD1. Germline lookup yields CDR1 SGHRS and CDR2 YFSETQ. This CDR3 spans 16 amino acids. CDR3 sequence reads: CACSLEGQASSYEQYS. CDR3 nucleotide sequence: TGCGCCTGCAGCTTGGAGGGACAGGCTTCTTCCTACGAGCAGTACTCC.

Notes on this clonotype: One base away lies a much larger clone, so this may be a sequencing read error. No conserved phenylalanine or tryptophan ends this CDR3, so it is likely a read error. The rearrangement uses TRBV18 and TRBJ2-1; D remains unclear. This CDR3 spans 16 amino acids. V was clipped by 3 bases and J by 6 bases, with 18 bases between them. From germline, CDR1 is KGHSH and CDR2 LQKENI. The CDR3, as DNA: TGTGCCAGCTCACCGCCACGGTTGGCTGGTCGCAATGAGCAGTTCTCC. This sequence encodes CASSPPRLAGRNEQFS.

The chain combines TRBV4-1 with TRBJ1-2, with 9 nucleotides matching TRBD1. V lost 1 base and J lost 6; bases outside the gene matches: 6. This CDR3 has 15 residues. Germline CDR1 reads MGHRA; CDR2 reads YSYEKL. The CDR3 is CASSQVIGTGNGYTF. As DNA, the CDR3 is TGCGCCAGCAGCCAAGTAATTGGGACAGGGAATGGCTACACCTTC.

As to this clonotype: At one boundary the junction diverges from the germline segment, which might be a read error. The chain has TRBV10-3 and TRBJ2-1; the D is unclear. Germline-derived CDR1 and CDR2 are ENHRY and SYGVKD. There are 11 residues in the CDR3. CDR3 nucleotides: TGTGCCTTCAGTCTGGGGAATGAGCAGTTCTTC. Protein: CAFSLGNEQFF.

As regards this clonotype: One end of the junction varies from germline; a read error may be responsible. The chain uses TRBV4-3 and TRBJ2-2, with TRBD2 matching over 8 bases. The CDR3 contains 15 residues. CDR1 and CDR2 from the germline V gene are LGHNA and YSLEER. CDR3 loop: CASSQETGGPGELLF. The CDR3 DNA follows: TGCGCCAGCAGCCAAGAGACGGGAGGGCCCGGAGAGCTGCTTTTT.

This rearrangement joins TRBV29-1 to TRBJ2-7; 8 bases are a match to TRBD1. The ends lost 2 bases at V and 5 bases at J; junction bases unmatched: 8. From germline, CDR1 is SQVTM and CDR2 ANQGSEA. The CDR3 is 14 amino acids. CDR3 in amino acids: CSVEKGRGLHEQYF. CDR3 DNA: TGCAGCGTTGAAAAGGGCAGGGGGCTTCACGAGCAGTACTTC.

This clonotype was counted many times. The chain carries TRBV20-1 and TRBJ2-3; D is tentatively TRBD1 or TRBD2 (6 bases each). CDR3 size: 17 residues. V lost 7 bases to trimming and J lost 0 bases, with 23 bases between them. CDR1 and CDR2 from the germline V gene are DFQATT and SNEGSKA (reference sequence). The CDR3 region is CSVAWLSQGLSTDTQYF. CDR3 bases: TGCAGTGTCGCGTGGTTATCACAGGGACTTAGCACAGATACGCAGTATTTT.

The V call is TRBV7-8, the J call TRBJ2-2; 14 nucleotides agree with TRBD2. In germline, CDR1 is SGHVS, CDR2 FQNEAQ. This CDR3 comprises 16 residues. V trimming: 5 bases; J trimming: 6 bases; junction bases outside the gene matches: 5. As DNA, the CDR3 is TGTGCCAGCAGCCTGACTAGCGGGAGGGCGTCCGGGGAGCTGTTTTTT. It encodes CASSLTSGRASGELFF.

The rearrangement links TRBV20-1 to TRBJ2-1; the D call may be TRBD1 or TRBD2 (6 bases each). Per germline, CDR1 DFQATT and CDR2 SNEGSKA (reference sequence). CDR3 length: 14 amino acids. Deletions cut 3 bases from V and 3 bases from J, with 12 bases between. The CDR3 here is CSASGGGDYNEQFF. CDR3 nucleotides: TGCAGTGCTAGTGGGGGCGGGGACTACAATGAGCAGTTCTTC.

This clonotype was recorded only once. This sequence joins TRBV12-3 or TRBV12-4 and TRBJ1-4; tentative D call: TRBD1 (6 bases). The CDR3 spans 15 residues. V dropped 5 bases and J dropped 0 bases, with 10 bases sitting between them. CDR3 coding DNA: TGTGCCAGCAGTGAATCAGGGGCAACTAATGAAAAACTGTTTTTT. Translating it yields CASSESGATNEKLFF.

The V and J genes are TRBV4-2 and TRBJ1-5; D unclear. CDR1 and CDR2 (germline): LGHNA, YNFKEQ. The CDR3 length is 18 residues. The germline V and J ends were trimmed by 1 base and 0 bases, with 16 bases remaining between them. CDR3 region: CASSQGDSTGYSNQPQHF. The CDR3 bases are TGTGCCAGCAGCCAAGGGGATAGTACGGGATATAGCAATCAGCCCCAGCATTTT.

Comment on this clonotype: A much larger clonotype is one base distant, so this may be a read error. The gene calls are TRBV7-9 and TRBJ2-1; D may be TRBD2 (6 bases). CDR3 size: 17 residues. V was cut by 3 bases and J by 4 bases, with 19 bases left in between. CDR1 and CDR2 (germline): SEHNR, FQNEAQ (reference sequence). The CDR3 loop reads CASSFNPPSVPYNEQFF. CDR3 sequence (DNA): TGTGCCAGCAGCTTTAACCCCCCTAGCGTGCCTTACAATGAGCAGTTCTTC.

The V and J genes are TRBV5-5 and TRBJ2-1; TRBD2 might be the D (5 bases). The CDR3 totals 15 residues. Germline V CDR1 and CDR2: SGHKS, YYEKEE (reference sequence). V lost 4 bases to trimming and J lost 6 bases, with 17 bases between them. The CDR3 coding sequence is TGTGCCAGCAGCCATTTTAGAAATCGGGGCAATGAGCAGTTCTTC. This encodes CASSHFRNRGNEQFF. The variable domain in full, with the rest retrieved from reference TRBV5-5 and TRBJ2-1, is DAGVTQSPTHLIKTRGQQVTLRCSPISGHKSVSWYQQVLGQGPQFIFQYYEKEERGRGNFPDRFSARQFPNYSSELNVNALLLGDSALYLCASSHFRNRGNEQFFGPGTRLTVL.

This clonotype showed up just a few times. The chain couples TRBV7-9 to TRBJ2-1; 12 nucleotides match TRBD2. The V and J ends lost 0 bases and 6 bases, in that order; junction bases with no gene match: 3. The CDR3 is 16 residues long. Looked up from germline, CDR1 is SEHNR and CDR2 is FQNEAQ (reference sequence). The CDR3 sequence is CASSLAGTSGFNEQFF. DNA of the CDR3: TGTGCCAGCAGCTTAGCTGGGACTAGCGGGTTCAATGAGCAGTTCTTC.

V usage is TRBV12-3 or TRBV12-4 and J usage is TRBJ2-5; 7 nucleotides line up with TRBD2. V was clipped by 3 bases and J by 7 bases; unmatched bases: 2. CDR3 length: 12 residues. CDR3 nucleotides: TGTGCCAGCAGTTTGAGGGAGGGGACCCAGTACTTC. It is translated as CASSLREGTQYF.

The sample holds a few counts of this clonotype. The chain recombines TRBV20-1 with TRBJ1-1, with unresolved D. Germline CDR1 reads DFQATT; CDR2 reads SNEGSKA (reference sequence). CDR3 length equals 15 residues. V was pared by 3 bases and J by 3 bases, with 17 bases between. The CDR3 bases are TGCAGTGCTAGCGGAGGTGAAGTCCTCGACACTGAAGCTTTCTTT. Its translation is CSASGGEVLDTEAFF.